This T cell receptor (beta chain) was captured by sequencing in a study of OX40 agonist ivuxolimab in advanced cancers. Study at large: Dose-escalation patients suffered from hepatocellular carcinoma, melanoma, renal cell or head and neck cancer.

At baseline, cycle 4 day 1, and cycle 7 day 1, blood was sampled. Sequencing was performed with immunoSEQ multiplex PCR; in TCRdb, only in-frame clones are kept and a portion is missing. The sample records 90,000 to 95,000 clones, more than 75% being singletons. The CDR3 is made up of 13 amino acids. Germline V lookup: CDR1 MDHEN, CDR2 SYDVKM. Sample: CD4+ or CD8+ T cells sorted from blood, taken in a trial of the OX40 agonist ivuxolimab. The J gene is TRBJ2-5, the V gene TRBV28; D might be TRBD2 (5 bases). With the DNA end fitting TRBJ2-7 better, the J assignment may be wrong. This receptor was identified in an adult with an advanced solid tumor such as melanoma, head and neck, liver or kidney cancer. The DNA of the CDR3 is TGTGCCAGCAGTCGGGGTCCTATCTACGAGCAGTACTTC. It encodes CASSRGPIYEQYF.